This T cell receptor beta chain was identified during a study of cytotoxic CD8 clonotypes in ibrutinib-treated CLL. Looking at the study overall: Once patients had received a median about eleven months of treatment, range 6 to 36, response samples were obtained.

Profiling relied on immunoSEQ multiplex PCR, and the TCRdb table lists in-frame clones only, not all of them. The data show 130,000 or so clones, with 75% to 85% seen just once and roughly 12% held by the top ten. Germline V gene data show CDR1 as SGHRS and CDR2 as YFSETQ. Trimming removed 0 bases from V and 10 bases from J, with 11 bases in between. The CDR3 contains 13 residues. Here the sequenced sample was PBMCs, taken after 12 months of ibrutinib treatment. The chain joins TRBV5-1 to TRBJ2-1; D is unresolved. The source is a human donor with chronic lymphocytic leukemia. The CDR3 sequence is CASSLVGSREQFF. Written as DNA, the CDR3 is TGCGCCAGCAGCTTGGTTGGGTCAAGGGAGCAGTTCTTC.